This TCR beta chain was retrieved from a study of shared clonotypes between healthy human individuals. The CDR3 has 19 amino acids. The V and J ends lost 3 bases and 0 bases respectively, with 18 bases between them. Germline assignment: CDR1 ENHRY and CDR2 SYGVKD. Researchers partitioned CD4+ cells into CD45RA+ naive and CD45RA-negative memory subsets. TCRdb keeps only in-frame clones here, not all; method: immunoSEQ multiplex PCR. The profile covers about 770,000 clones, with approximately 72% appearing a single time and under 2% taken by the ten largest. The chain joins TRBV10-3 to TRBJ2-6, with a tentative D call TRBD1 (5 bases). The sample consisted of memory CD4+ T cells sorted from blood. Subset specified: CD45RA-negative fraction. The clonotype comes from a woman aged 30 to 39 in good health. The CDR3 bases are TGTGCCATCAGTGAAGGTGTTGGGGCACCTAGCTCTGGGGCCAACGTCCTGACTTTC. Residues: CAISEGVGAPSSGANVLTF.